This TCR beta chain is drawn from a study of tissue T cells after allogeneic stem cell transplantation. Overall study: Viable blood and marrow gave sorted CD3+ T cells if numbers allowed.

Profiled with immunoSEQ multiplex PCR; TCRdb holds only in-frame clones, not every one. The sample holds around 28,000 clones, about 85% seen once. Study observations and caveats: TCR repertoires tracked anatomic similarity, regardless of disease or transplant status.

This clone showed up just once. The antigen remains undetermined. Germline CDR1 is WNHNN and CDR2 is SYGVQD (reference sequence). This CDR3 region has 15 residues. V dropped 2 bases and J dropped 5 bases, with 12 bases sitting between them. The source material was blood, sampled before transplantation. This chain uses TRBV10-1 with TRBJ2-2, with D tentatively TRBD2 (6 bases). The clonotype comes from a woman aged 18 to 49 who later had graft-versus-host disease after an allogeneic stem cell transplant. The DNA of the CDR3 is TGCGCCAGCAGTGAGAGGCGGGATCGGACCGGGGAGCTGTTTTTT. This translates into CASSERRDRTGELFF.